This T cell receptor beta chain was observed in a study of identical twins (dated by TCRdb to about 2016). Regarding the research as a whole: To test whether fetal clonotypes persist, this study deep-sequenced TCR alpha and beta repertoires from monozygotic twins, from unrelated adults of various ages, and from cord blood. To rule out contamination, replicate twin experiments were performed at different times with different library preparation protocols. Study-level results and caveats: Zero-insertion analyses could be partly confounded by invariant T cells such as MAIT and iNKT, though diverse VJ usage argued against such confounding for most clonotypes. Because the same donors could not be followed over many years, the conclusions depended on cross-sectional statistical analysis. Recombination models systematically underestimated out-of-frame TCR alpha sharing in monozygotic twins but agreed with sharing between unrelated individuals. In beta out-of-frame sequences, excess twin sharing was weaker, because having fewer shared sequences lowered the signal-to-noise ratio. Compared with coincidental sharing between unrelated individuals, out-of-frame TCR alpha sequences shared between twins showed an excess of sequences with low generation probability. Abundant cord blood beta clonotypes had fewer insertions, young adult naive repertoires showed a similar but weaker trend, and memory repertoires showed no such trend.

This clonotype showed up many times. Its antigen remains undetermined. Per-base quality was not reported, and no clone a single base away is much larger than it. The germline V gene (reference sequence) gives CDR1 as MNHEY and CDR2 as SMNVEV. V was cut back by 3 bases and J by 1 base, leaving a gap of 10 bases between them. From its cysteine to its phenylalanine, the CDR3 spans 14 amino acids. The read is trimmed to its CDR3 DNA, 42 bases read in frame from base 1. Preparation of the library involved 5' RACE. Data came from an Illumina HiSeq 2000. A universal primer binding site was introduced by template switching, and a unique molecular identifier was present in the final cDNA, enabling accurate counting of TCR cDNA molecules. Specific primers in the conserved constant-segment region were used to synthesize first-strand cDNA for TCR alpha and beta chains. Each cDNA library was double barcoded, with a SMART-Mk sample barcode plus Illumina barcodes, to control for contamination. TruSeq adapter sequences, together with Illumina sample barcodes, were added in two successive PCR steps. The TCR alpha and beta cDNA libraries were sequenced on the Illumina HiSeq platform using custom primers. As for the original processing: MiGEC was used to process raw reads and extract unique molecular identifiers, and MiXCR was used to find CDR3 positions. Recombination models were inferred per individual with the repgenHMM and IGoR tools using an EM algorithm. Shared clonotypes were analyzed with the tcR package in R, and sharing was normalized by the product of cloneset sizes. Out-of-frame nonproductive sequences were analyzed to study raw recombination free of thymic and clonal selection effects. TCRdb trimmed the raw reads at Q25, called clones with MiXCR and kept productive beta chains. Rows matching on CDR3 protein sequence are summarized as one entry with the most common DNA and genes. These V and J calls derive from TCRdb rather than the authors' analysis. The sample table contains hundreds of thousands of distinct CDR3 sequences; only one count was recorded for 8.6% of them. About 0.98% of the sample is in the top ten clones.

Every donor was a healthy Caucasian. The twin cohort consisted of three pairs of female monozygotic twins, all aged about 18 to 29 years. The RNA used for TCR libraries was isolated from peripheral blood mononuclear cells. The same sample was also studied in work on yellow fever vaccine responses in identical twins. From the second report: According to the authors, the vaccine-induced T cell response in identical twins seemed to be partly convergent and partly specific to each individual. In identical twins, the study followed T cell clones that responded to the vaccine with precision.

The rearranged chain carries TRBV27 and TRBJ2-7; the D gene is possibly TRBD2, with 6 bases matching. Sequencing input: PBMCs. The TCR was taken from a woman aged 18-30 years in good health. The DNA sequence is TGTGCCAGCAGTTTCGGGGGACCTTCCTACGAGCAGTACTTC. Its translation is CASSFGGPSYEQYF.